Sequencing of this T cell receptor beta chain was carried out in a study of blood T cell repertoires in COVID-19. At the level of the study: Collection of acute and convalescent COVID-19 samples took place in the United States, Italy and Spain. PBMCs, B-cell-depleted T cells, or T cells provided the cDNA or gDNA that made up the material.

Original processing notes: Reference gene primer amplification gave nucleated cell count estimates. Method: immunoSEQ multiplex PCR; TCRdb's copy keeps in-frame clones and lacks some. The V and J calls and the clone size are those of that table, but D and trimming were determined from the DNA. The profile shows about 74,000 clones, roughly 84% of them singletons. CDR1 and CDR2 (germline): MGHRA, YSYEKL. The CDR3 contains 15 residues. V was pared by 0 bases and J by 0 bases, with 5 bases between. The chain carries TRBV4-1 and TRBJ2-2; D uncertain. Sequencing used peripheral blood. The clonotype comes from a man between 65 and 85 years old with active or convalescent COVID-19. Here the CDR3 DNA reads TGCGCCAGCAGCCAAGAACACACGAACACCGGGGAGCTGTTTTTT. It translates to CASSQEHTNTGELFF.